The sample holds one count of the clone carrying this T cell receptor beta chain. Deletions cut 2 bases from V and 3 bases from J, with 5 bases between. In germline, CDR1 is MNHNS, CDR2 SASEGT. This CDR3 is 13 amino acids long. This sample was taken from a study of blood T cell repertoires in COVID-19. About the research overall: There were acute and convalescent COVID-19 samples, and they came from the United States, Italy and Spain. Sample material is recorded as cDNA or gDNA derived from T cells, B-cell-depleted T cells, or PBMCs.

Authors' processing steps: Nucleated cell counts were estimated from reference gene primer amplification. Using immunoSEQ multiplex PCR, the repertoire was profiled, and TCRdb retains in-frame clones only, with some absent. V and J calls and clone size are given by that table; D and trimming were obtained from the DNA. The data show about 250,000 clones, 70% to 90% seen once. The sequence derives from a man aged 18 to 35 with active or convalescent COVID-19. The chain has TRBV6-1 and TRBJ1-3; no reliable D call. Sequencing was performed on peripheral blood. CDR3 sequence (DNA): TGTGCCAGCAGTGAATCACTTGGAAACACCATATATTTT. This gives the protein CASSESLGNTIYF.